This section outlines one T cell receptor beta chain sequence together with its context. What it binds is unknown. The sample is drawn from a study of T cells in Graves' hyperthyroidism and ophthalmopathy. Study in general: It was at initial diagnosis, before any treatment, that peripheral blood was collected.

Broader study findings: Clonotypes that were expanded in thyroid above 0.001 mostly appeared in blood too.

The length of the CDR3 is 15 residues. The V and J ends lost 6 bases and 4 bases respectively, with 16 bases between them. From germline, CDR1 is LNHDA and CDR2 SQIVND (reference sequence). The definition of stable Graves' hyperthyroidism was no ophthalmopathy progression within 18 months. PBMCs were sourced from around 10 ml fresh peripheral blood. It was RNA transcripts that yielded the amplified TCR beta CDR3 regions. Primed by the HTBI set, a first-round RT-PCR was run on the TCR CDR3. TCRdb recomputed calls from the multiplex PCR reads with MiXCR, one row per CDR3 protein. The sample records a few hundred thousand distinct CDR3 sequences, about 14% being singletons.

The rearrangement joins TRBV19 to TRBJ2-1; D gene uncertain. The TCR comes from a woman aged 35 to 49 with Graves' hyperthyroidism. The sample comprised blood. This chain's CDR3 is CASRRVGIGYNEQFF. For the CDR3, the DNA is TGTGCCAGTAGACGAGTTGGGATTGGATACAATGAGCAGTTCTTC.